This T cell receptor (beta chain) derives from a study of PD-L1 blockade in urothelial cancer. Study details: Male patients with bladder-origin urothelial cancer numbered about 90% of the roughly 29. Blood analyses occurred 3 weeks (second dose) and 6 weeks post treatment start.

With V trimmed by 5 bases and J by 2 bases, 14 bases remained unmatched. The CDR3 consists of 19 residues. CDR1 and CDR2 from the germline V gene are LNHDA and SQIVND (reference sequence). Time point meaning: peripheral blood 6 weeks after treatment start. Spiked synthetic TCR analogs estimated absolute template abundance per PCR. Clones were sequenced by immunoSEQ multiplex PCR, and TCRdb holds only the in-frame ones, with some missing. In the table there are about 91,000 clones, roughly 80% of which are singletons. The sample in question was PBMCs, obtained around atezolizumab (anti-PD-L1) treatment. The chain joins TRBV19 to TRBJ2-6; 8 bases align to TRBD2. The TCR originated in a man aged 70 or older with urothelial cancer. CDR3 loop: CASSPVTGGTITGANVLTF. The CDR3 DNA follows: TGTGCCAGTAGTCCCGTGACGGGGGGGACTATTACTGGGGCCAACGTCCTGACTTTC. Variable domain in full (rest from reference TRBV19 and TRBJ2-6): DGGITQSPKYLFRKEGQNVTLSCEQNLNHDAMYWYRQDPGQGLRLIYYSQIVNDFQKGDIAEGYSVSREKKESFPLTVTSAQKNPTAFYLCASSPVTGGTITGANVLTFGAGSRLTVL.